The 16 T cell receptor beta chains below come from one sample, sequenced in a study of blood T cell repertoires in COVID-19. Only in-frame clones appear in the TCRdb table, and some are missing; sequencing was by immunoSEQ multiplex PCR. Among roughly 180,000 clones, 85% to 90% were seen once, and the ten largest hold roughly 8%. The sample comprised peripheral blood. All receptors come from a woman aged 55-70 years with acute or convalescent COVID-19.

This clone was seen once. The chain recombines TRBV3-1 (or the pseudogene TRBV3-2) with TRBJ2-2, with 10 bases fitting TRBD2. This CDR3 contains 15 residues. Germline CDR1 is LGHDT and CDR2 is YNNKEL (reference sequence). Trimming took 6 bases from V and 8 from J; bases not matched to a gene: 9. CDR3 sequence: CASRGLAKTIGELFF. The CDR3 nucleotides read TGTGCCAGCAGGGGACTAGCGAAAACCATAGGGGAGCTGTTTTTT.

The chain is built from TRBV29-1 and TRBJ1-2, with a possible D match to TRBD1 (6 bases). Germline V CDR1 and CDR2: SQVTM, ANQGSEA. V was clipped by 7 bases and J by 5 bases, with 23 bases between them. This CDR3 is built from 15 residues. CDR3 residues: CSAGGQDRGGYGYTF. The CDR3 DNA is TGCAGCGCGGGAGGGCAAGATAGGGGGGGTTATGGCTACACCTTC.

The chain combines TRBV4-2 with TRBJ2-2; 14 nucleotides agree with TRBD2. Losses at the gene ends were 4 bases for V and 4 bases for J; bases not matched to a gene: 5. CDR3 length: 17 amino acids. Germline lookup yields CDR1 LGHNA and CDR2 YNFKEQ. The CDR3 DNA is TGTGCCAGCAGCCCCGGGACTAGCGGGAGAGGCACCGGGGAGCTGTTTTTT. This codes for CASSPGTSGRGTGELFF.

The rearrangement joins TRBV7-8 to TRBJ2-7; 8 bases map to TRBD2. Germline V CDR1 and CDR2: SGHVS, FQNEAQ. The CDR3 has 15 amino acids. Losses at the gene ends were 5 bases for V and 3 bases for J; bases not matched to a gene: 9. CDR3 bases: TGTGCCAGCAGCCGATCGTTAGCGGGAAACTACGAGCAGTACTTC. It yields the protein CASSRSLAGNYEQYF.

V gene TRBV27 combines with J gene TRBJ2-3; the D is unclear. Trimming cost V 3 bases and J 5 bases, with 6 bases left between them. This CDR3 contains 12 residues. Germline V gene data show CDR1 as MNHEY and CDR2 as SMNVEV (reference sequence). CDR3 loop: CASSFSGDTQYF. The DNA of the CDR3 is TGTGCCAGCAGTTTCTCCGGAGATACGCAGTATTTT.

The chain carries TRBV5-4 and TRBJ2-3; TRBD2 matches at 8 bases. The CDR3 loop spans 16 amino acids. The V and J ends lost 5 bases and 3 bases, in that order; junction bases with no gene match: 11. Per germline, CDR1 SGHNT and CDR2 YYREEE (reference sequence). The chain's CDR3 is CASRRTSPGVTDTQYF. The CDR3 DNA reads TGTGCCAGCAGGCGGACTAGCCCAGGAGTGACAGATACGCAGTATTTT.

The J gene is TRBJ1-5, the V gene TRBV7-9; no definite D call. Trimming shortened V by 3 bases and J by 4 bases, and 4 bases separated the two germline ends. The germline gives CDR1 SEHNR, CDR2 FQNEAQ (reference sequence). This CDR3 has 12 residues. The CDR3: CASSFVNQPQHF. The CDR3 DNA reads TGTGCCAGCAGCTTCGTTAATCAGCCCCAGCATTTT.

The V call is TRBV28, the J call TRBJ1-4, with D perhaps matching TRBD1 (5 bases). CDR1 MDHEN and CDR2 SYDVKM come from the germline V gene. The CDR3 contains 14 residues. V was cut by 8 bases and J by 3 bases, with 13 bases left in between. The CDR3 nucleotides are TGTGCCAGCTCCTCGACAGCCCCTAATGAAAAACTGTTTTTT. Translating gives CASSSTAPNEKLFF.

In its sample, this clone was seen once. V and J are TRBV29-1 and TRBJ2-1; a weak D match, TRBD1 (7 bases). The CDR3 is 12 amino acids. Germline-derived CDR1 and CDR2 are SQVTM and ANQGSEA. V gave up 6 bases and J gave up 6 bases, with 12 bases separating them. The CDR3 DNA reads as TGCAGCGTGGCCCAGGGGGGCAATGAGCAGTTCTTC. Its translation is CSVAQGGNEQFF.

This rearrangement joins TRBV6-5 to TRBJ1-6, with 7 bases matching TRBD1. The germline gives CDR1 MNHEY, CDR2 SVGAGI. This CDR3 region has 14 residues. After removal of 6 bases from V and 8 bases from J, the junction contained 7 bases not matched to a gene. The CDR3, as DNA: TGTGCCAGCAGAGGGCAGGGGGGATATTCACCCCTCCACTTT. It translates to CASRGQGGYSPLHF.

The chain employs TRBV9 and TRBJ2-3; D is unclear. The CDR3 runs to 14 residues. Deletions cut 1 base from V and 6 bases from J, with 12 bases between. The germline V gene encodes CDR1 SGDLS and CDR2 YYNGEE. In DNA, the CDR3 is TGTGCCAGCAGCGTAATCGAGGAAATGGATACGCAGTATTTT. It codes for CASSVIEEMDTQYF.

V is TRBV2 and J is TRBJ2-4; D may be TRBD1 (5 bases). The CDR3 loop spans 16 amino acids. Per the germline V gene, CDR1 is SNHLY and CDR2 is FYNNEI. Between the trimmed V and J ends, which lost 3 bases and 0 bases, there was a span of 12 bases. CDR3 sequence reads: CASSDEGARAKNIQYF. CDR3 sequence (DNA): TGTGCCAGCAGTGACGAAGGGGCCAGAGCCAAAAACATTCAGTACTTC.

This clone showed up just a few times. The chain links TRBV3-1 (or the pseudogene TRBV3-2) to TRBJ2-3, with 10 nucleotides matching TRBD2. The V segment lost 3 bases and the J segment 4 bases; nucleotides outside the gene matches: 4. Germline values: CDR1 LGHDT, CDR2 YNNKEL (reference sequence). The CDR3 is 15 amino acids. CDR3 sequence: CASSHGTSASDTQYF. For the CDR3, the DNA is TGTGCCAGCAGCCACGGGACTAGCGCTTCAGATACGCAGTATTTT.

The chain has TRBV9 and TRBJ2-1; 8 bases are a match to TRBD2. This CDR3 region has 18 residues. V lost 0 bases, J lost 2 bases, and 10 bases stayed unmatched. Germline V lookup: CDR1 SGDLS, CDR2 YYNGEE. The CDR3 here is CASSVATRASGPYNEQFF. The CDR3 DNA reads TGTGCCAGCAGCGTAGCTACGAGGGCTAGCGGGCCCTACAATGAGCAGTTCTTC.

The chain is built from TRBV6-5 and TRBJ2-1; the D gene is possibly TRBD2 (5 bases). The length of the CDR3 is 14 residues. V was pared by 7 bases and J by 5 bases, with 15 bases between. Germline V gives CDR1 MNHEY, CDR2 SVGAGI. This CDR3 reads CASTSVGVNNEQFF. CDR3 in DNA: TGTGCCAGCACCTCTGTGGGAGTCAACAATGAGCAGTTCTTC.

The table lists this clone with a count of one. V gene TRBV11-2 combines with J gene TRBJ2-7; perhaps TRBD1 as D (6 bases). Germline V CDR1 and CDR2: SGHAT, FQNNGV. The CDR3 has 13 residues. V lost 2 bases to trimming and J lost 5 bases, with 10 bases between them. The CDR3 DNA follows: TGTGCCAGCAGCTTAAACAGGGCCCACGAGCAGTACTTC. It specifies CASSLNRAHEQYF. Looking up the rest from reference TRBV11-2 and TRBJ2-7 gives the full variable domain: EAGVAQSPRYKIIEKRQSVAFWCNPISGHATLYWYQQILGQGPKLLIQFQNNGVVDDSQLPKDRFSAERLKGVDSTLKIQPAKLEDSAVYLCASSLNRAHEQYFGPGTRLTVT.